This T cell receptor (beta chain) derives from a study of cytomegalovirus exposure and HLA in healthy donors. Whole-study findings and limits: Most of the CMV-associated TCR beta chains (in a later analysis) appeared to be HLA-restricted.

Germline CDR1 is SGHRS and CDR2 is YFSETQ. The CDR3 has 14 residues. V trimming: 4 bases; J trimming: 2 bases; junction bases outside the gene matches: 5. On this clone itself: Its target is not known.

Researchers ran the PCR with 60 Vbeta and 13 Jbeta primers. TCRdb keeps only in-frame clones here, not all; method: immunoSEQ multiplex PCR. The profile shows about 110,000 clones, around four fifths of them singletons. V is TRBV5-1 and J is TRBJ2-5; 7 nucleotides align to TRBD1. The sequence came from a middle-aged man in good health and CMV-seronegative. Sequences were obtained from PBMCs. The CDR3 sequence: CASSPRQGQETQYF. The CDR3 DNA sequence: TGCGCCAGCAGCCCTAGACAGGGACAAGAGACCCAGTACTTC. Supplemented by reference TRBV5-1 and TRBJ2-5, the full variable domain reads KAGVTQTPRYLIKTRGQQVTLSCSPISGHRSVSWYQQTPGQGLQFLFEYFSETQRNKGNFPGRFSGRQFSNSRSEMNVSTLELGDSALYLCASSPRQGQETQYFGPGTRLLVL.